This TCR beta chain is drawn from a study of glioma-infiltrating T cells after dendritic cell vaccination. Germline values: CDR1 SGHTA, CDR2 FQGNSA. V was clipped by 5 bases and J by 8 bases, with 12 bases between them. The CDR3 contains 12 residues. Clones were read by immunoSEQ multiplex PCR, and TCRdb kept only the in-frame ones, dropping some. The sample has 65,000 or so clones, around 86% seen once. Time point indicated: after dendritic cell vaccination, including at tumor progression/relapse. The sequencing used blood, collected after dendritic cell vaccination. The sequence came from a human donor with glioblastoma. The chain couples TRBV7-2 to TRBJ1-2; D is unclear. Here the CDR3 reads CASSRDSWGYTF. Here the CDR3 DNA reads TGTGCCAGCAGCCGAGATTCTTGGGGCTACACCTTC.